Below are 32 T cell receptor beta chains sequenced from a single sample in a study of shared clonotypes between healthy human individuals (TCRdb year 2020). Libraries were prepared through the immunoSEQ multiplex PCR assay. TCRdb took over this immuneACCESS table, retaining in-frame rearrangements with V and J assigned. Such tables are incomplete; in checked studies, under half of the missing clones stem from an unresolved V gene, and the remainder is unexplained. The sample table contains approximately 710,000 clones; only one count was recorded for about 92% of them. The ten most abundant clones make up 34% of the sample. The sequenced sample was memory CD8+ T cells from PBMCs. According to the study, the label for this sample's cell subset or site signals: CD45RO+ cells pooled with CCR7-negative TemRA cells. Receptor source: a man aged 18 to 30 in good health. Some clones in this sample may be carry-over from other donors' samples.

The chain combines TRBV9 with TRBJ1-1, with D unresolved. The germline CDR1 and CDR2 sequences are SGDLS and YYNGEE. The CDR3 sequence is 14 residues long. With 2 bases removed from V and 6 bases from J, the gap between germline ends came to 14 bases. The CDR3 DNA sequence: TGTGCCAGCAGCGTTCTCGCCGCGGACGCTGAAGCTTTCTTT. This translates into CASSVLAADAEAFF.

The chain has TRBV28 and TRBJ1-1; D possibly corresponds to TRBD1 (5 bases). The CDR3 runs to 15 residues. Germline V gene data show CDR1 as MDHEN and CDR2 as SYDVKM. V lost 4 bases and J lost 1, with 13 bases in between. The CDR3 here is CASSSYNGGNTEAFF. The CDR3 DNA reads TGTGCCAGCAGTTCCTATAACGGGGGGAACACTGAAGCTTTCTTT. Filled out from reference TRBV28 and TRBJ1-1, the complete variable domain reads DVKVTQSSRYLVKRTGEKVFLECVQDMDHENMFWYRQDPGLGLRLIYFSYDVKMKEKGDIPEGYSVSREKKERFSLILESASTNQTSMYLCASSSYNGGNTEAFFGQGTRLTVV.

The chain is built from TRBV19 and TRBJ2-1; D not certain. V was shortened by 5 bases and J by 5 bases, with 10 bases between the two germline ends. From germline, CDR1 is LNHDA and CDR2 SQIVND (reference sequence). The CDR3 runs to 13 residues. CDR3 region: CASSSAGHNEQFF. In nucleotides, the CDR3 is TGTGCCAGTAGTTCCGCCGGGCACAATGAGCAGTTCTTC.

This chain joins TRBV19 and TRBJ2-1, with 14 bases matching TRBD2. With V trimmed by 1 base and J by 6 bases, 5 bases remained unmatched. Germline-derived CDR1 and CDR2 are LNHDA and SQIVND (reference sequence). This CDR3 has 17 amino acids. CDR3 sequence (DNA): TGTGCCAGTAGTATAGGGGGACTAGCGGGAGTGTTCAATGAGCAGTTCTTC. Protein product: CASSIGGLAGVFNEQFF. The full variable domain, rest sourced from reference TRBV19 and TRBJ2-1, is DGGITQSPKYLFRKEGQNVTLSCEQNLNHDAMYWYRQDPGQGLRLIYYSQIVNDFQKGDIAEGYSVSREKKESFPLTVTSAQKNPTAFYLCASSIGGLAGVFNEQFFGPGTRLTVL.

This clone was seen a single time. The chain couples TRBV25-1 to TRBJ2-5; no clear D. The tail of the sequence fits TRBJ2-7 better, so the J call may be wrong. Germline V lookup: CDR1 MGHDK, CDR2 SYGVNS. The length of the CDR3 is 11 residues. The CDR3 loop is CASSVKYEQYF. The DNA of the CDR3 is TGTGCCAGCAGTGTAAAGTACGAGCAGTACTTC.

This sequence joins TRBV11-2 and TRBJ2-7; possibly TRBD2 for D (6 bases). The CDR3 runs to 14 residues. CDR1 is SGHAT, CDR2 FQNNGV, per germline. The germline V and J ends were trimmed by 2 bases and 2 bases, with 10 bases remaining between them. The CDR3: CASSLLRETYEQYF. The DNA for the CDR3 is TGTGCCAGCAGCTTATTGCGGGAAACCTACGAGCAGTACTTC.

The chain recombines TRBV15 with TRBJ2-7, with a tentative D call TRBD1 (6 bases). This CDR3 has 16 residues. In germline, CDR1 is LNHNV, CDR2 YYDKDF (reference sequence). V lost 3 bases and J 2 bases, leaving 17 bases between the germline ends. CDR3 sequence reads: CATSRKDSLRPYEQYF. The CDR3 DNA reads TGTGCCACCAGCAGGAAGGACAGCCTCCGACCCTACGAGCAGTACTTC.

The J gene is TRBJ1-2, the V gene TRBV27, with a weak D call TRBD1 (6 bases). CDR3 length equals 13 residues. V dropped 6 bases and J dropped 4 bases, with 12 bases sitting between them. Germline CDR1 reads MNHEY; CDR2 reads SMNVEV (reference sequence). The CDR3 bases are TGTGCCAGCAGCCTACAGGGAGGCTATGGCTACACCTTC. Protein: CASSLQGGYGYTF.

The chain has TRBV7-9 and TRBJ2-7; no reliable D call. From germline, CDR1 is SEHNR and CDR2 FQNEAQ (reference sequence). The CDR3 runs 12 residues. The V and J ends lost 1 base and 2 bases respectively, with 3 bases between them. The CDR3 loop is CASSLEAYEQYF. CDR3 nucleotides: TGTGCCAGCAGCTTAGAAGCCTACGAGCAGTACTTC.

The rearrangement links TRBV6-1 to TRBJ2-7; 8 bases are shared with TRBD1. V lost 1 base and J lost 5; bases outside the gene matches: 7. Germline V lookup: CDR1 MNHNS, CDR2 SASEGT. The CDR3 loop spans 15 amino acids. The CDR3 loop is CASSEEGTGGHEQYF. The CDR3 nucleotides are TGTGCCAGCAGTGAAGAAGGGACAGGCGGCCACGAGCAGTACTTC.

This clone is a singleton in its sample. The V call is TRBV19, the J call TRBJ2-1, with 10 bases lining up with TRBD2. CDR3 size: 15 residues. Germline-derived CDR1 and CDR2 are LNHDA and SQIVND (reference sequence). The V segment lost 1 base and the J segment 10 bases; nucleotides outside the gene matches: 7. The CDR3 DNA reads as TGTGCCAGTAGTATAGTATCTAGCGGGAGACAGGAGCAGTTCTTC. It specifies CASSIVSSGRQEQFF. The variable domain in full, completed from reference TRBV19 and TRBJ2-1, reads DGGITQSPKYLFRKEGQNVTLSCEQNLNHDAMYWYRQDPGQGLRLIYYSQIVNDFQKGDIAEGYSVSREKKESFPLTVTSAQKNPTAFYLCASSIVSSGRQEQFFGPGTRLTVL.

Note on this clone: The sample has other DNA sequences that encode this CDR3 too. The chain joins TRBV7-2 to TRBJ2-2, with 12 bases lining up with TRBD2. This CDR3 is 16 amino acids long. With V trimmed by 4 bases and J by 5 bases, 5 bases remained unmatched. Germline V gene data show CDR1 as SGHTA and CDR2 as FQGNSA. The CDR3 DNA follows: TGTGCCAGCAGCTCAAGACTAGCGGGAGTAACCGGGGAGCTGTTTTTT. This gives the protein CASSSRLAGVTGELFF. The complete variable domain, with remaining parts taken from reference TRBV7-2 and TRBJ2-2, reads GAGVSQSPSNKVTEKGKDVELRCDPISGHTALYWYRQSLGQGLEFLIYFQGNSAPDKSGLPSDRFSAERTGGSVSTLTIQRTQQEDSAVYLCASSSRLAGVTGELFFGEGSRLTVL.

Regarding this clone: Other DNA sequences from this sample encode an identical CDR3 as well. The chain employs TRBV20-1 and TRBJ2-7, with unresolved D. The V gene lost 3 bases and the J gene lost 2 bases, with 2 bases spanning the gap. The CDR3 has 10 amino acids. The V gene's germline CDR1 is DFQATT and CDR2 SNEGSKA (reference sequence). The CDR3 bases are TGCAGTGCTAGGGCCTACGAGCAGTACTTC. Translating it yields CSARAYEQYF.

The chain links TRBV7-9 to TRBJ2-3, with TRBD1 identical over 11 bases. The CDR3 contains 13 residues. Germline V gene data show CDR1 as SEHNR and CDR2 as FQNEAQ (reference sequence). Trimming took 5 bases from V and 6 from J; bases not matched to a gene: 1. The chain's CDR3 is CASSRDRGDTQYF. CDR3 DNA: TGTGCCAGCAGCCGGGACAGGGGGGATACGCAGTATTTT.

The gene calls are TRBV29-1 and TRBJ2-5; 8 positions match TRBD1. Germline trimming cut 7 bases from V and 7 bases from J; bases unmatched to any gene: 11. The CDR3 contains 13 residues. CDR1 is SQVTM and CDR2 is ANQGSEA in the germline V gene. CDR3 amino acids: CSATGQGAGTQYF. CDR3 nucleotides: TGCAGCGCAACGGGGCAGGGGGCAGGGACCCAGTACTTC.

The V gene is TRBV9, the J gene TRBJ2-5; possible D gene TRBD2, 5 bases. The CDR3 has 15 residues. Germline lookup yields CDR1 SGDLS and CDR2 YYNGEE. Between the trimmed V and J ends, which lost 4 bases and 2 bases, there was a span of 15 bases. The DNA of the CDR3 is TGTGCCAGCAGCATCCAGACTACTCCGCAAGAGACCCAGTACTTC. Amino acid sequence: CASSIQTTPQETQYF.

The V gene is TRBV10-1, the J gene TRBJ2-1; TRBD2 agrees at 10 bases. This CDR3 is built from 15 residues. Germline-derived CDR1 and CDR2 are WNHNN and SYGVQD (reference sequence). With 4 bases clipped from V and 5 bases from J, the junction kept 5 bases outside the gene matches. Here the CDR3 reads CASSVSLAGDNEQFF. CDR3 DNA sequence: TGCGCCAGCAGTGTGAGTCTAGCGGGAGACAATGAGCAGTTCTTC.

V gene TRBV19 combines with J gene TRBJ2-1, with unresolved D. Per the germline V gene, CDR1 is LNHDA and CDR2 is SQIVND (reference sequence). This CDR3 has 14 amino acids. The V gene lost 9 bases and the J gene lost 5 bases, with 17 bases spanning the gap. The CDR3 is CASLSRETNNEQFF. The CDR3 DNA is TGTGCCAGCCTAAGTCGAGAGACGAACAATGAGCAGTTCTTC.

V usage is TRBV6-1 and J usage is TRBJ2-1; D remains unclear. CDR1 and CDR2 (germline): MNHNS, SASEGT. The ends were cut back, 6 bases at V and 3 bases at J, with 6 bases in the middle. This CDR3 contains 12 residues. CDR3 amino acids: CASRLFYNEQFF. CDR3 coding DNA: TGTGCCAGCAGACTATTCTACAATGAGCAGTTCTTC.

In this sample, this clone turned up a few times. The chain employs TRBV19 and TRBJ2-1; 7 bases align to TRBD1. In germline, CDR1 is LNHDA, CDR2 SQIVND (reference sequence). V shed 6 bases and J 6 bases; nucleotides not matched to a gene: 8. The CDR3 consists of 14 residues. CDR3 in DNA: TGTGCCAGTAGCCCGGGACAGACACTCAATGAGCAGTTCTTC. This codes for CASSPGQTLNEQFF.

This chain connects TRBV5-4 to TRBJ2-7; D not resolved. This CDR3 comprises 14 residues. Looked up from germline, CDR1 is SGHNT and CDR2 is YYREEE (reference sequence). V gave up 0 bases and J gave up 2 bases, with 9 bases separating them. The CDR3 region is CASSLDASPYEQYF. The CDR3 bases are TGTGCCAGCAGCTTGGACGCCAGCCCCTACGAGCAGTACTTC.

This clone was detected only once. The V call is TRBV27, the J call TRBJ2-7; no clear D gene. The CDR3 runs 17 residues. V was clipped by 1 base and J by 0 bases, with 16 bases between them. Germline CDR1 is MNHEY and CDR2 is SMNVEV (reference sequence). CDR3 sequence: CASSLFRPGRLSYEQYF. The CDR3 DNA reads TGTGCCAGCAGTTTATTTCGGCCCGGCCGCCTCTCCTACGAGCAGTACTTC.

This clone has a handful of counts. V and J are TRBV28 and TRBJ1-1; D uncertain. V was shortened by 7 bases and J by 0 bases, with 9 bases between the two germline ends. Germline V gives CDR1 MDHEN, CDR2 SYDVKM. The CDR3 totals 13 residues. CDR3: CASTVPMNTEAFF. DNA of the CDR3: TGTGCCAGCACGGTCCCCATGAACACTGAAGCTTTCTTT.

The chain recombines TRBV5-1 with TRBJ1-2; possibly TRBD1 for D (5 bases). Deletions cut 4 bases from V and 5 bases from J, with 18 bases between. The CDR3 extends over 15 amino acids. Germline-derived CDR1 and CDR2 are SGHRS and YFSETQ. The CDR3 nucleotides read TGCGCCAGCAGCCCCCGAGGAAGGGGCTTTTATGGCTACACCTTC. As protein: CASSPRGRGFYGYTF.

The chain uses TRBV10-2 and TRBJ2-7, with 14 bases identical to TRBD2. Germline V CDR1 and CDR2: WSHSY, SAAADI. The CDR3 is 17 amino acids. J gave up 3 bases and V 8 bases, and 12 bases lay outside the gene matches. CDR3 region: CASLSGLAGVYGYEQYF. Written as DNA, the CDR3 is TGCGCCAGCCTATCGGGACTAGCGGGAGTGTACGGCTACGAGCAGTACTTC.

This rearrangement joins TRBV10-3 to TRBJ2-7; D gene uncertain. CDR3 size: 13 residues. Trimming took 6 bases from V and 3 from J, leaving 12 bases between them. CDR1 is ENHRY, CDR2 SYGVKD, per germline. The CDR3: CAIRTATGYEQYF. In DNA, the CDR3 is TGTGCCATCAGGACGGCTACCGGCTACGAGCAGTACTTC.

V gene TRBV5-1 combines with J gene TRBJ2-7, with TRBD1 matching over 9 bases. The CDR3 contains 16 residues. The trim removed 1 base at V and 3 bases at J, leaving 8 bases unmatched. Germline values: CDR1 SGHRS, CDR2 YFSETQ. CDR3 protein: CASSLRPGQGVYEQYF. CDR3 nucleotides: TGCGCCAGCAGCTTGAGACCGGGACAGGGCGTCTACGAGCAGTACTTC.

The chain has TRBV11-2 and TRBJ2-7; D might be TRBD1 (5 bases). CDR1 and CDR2 (germline): SGHAT, FQNNGV. Trimming cost V 6 bases and J 4 bases, with 13 bases left between them. CDR3 length equals 13 residues. CDR3 DNA sequence: TGTGCCAGCAGAGGGGCAGCACAATACGAGCAGTACTTC. This translates into CASRGAAQYEQYF. Complete variable domain (other parts from reference TRBV11-2 and TRBJ2-7): EAGVAQSPRYKIIEKRQSVAFWCNPISGHATLYWYQQILGQGPKLLIQFQNNGVVDDSQLPKDRFSAERLKGVDSTLKIQPAKLEDSAVYLCASRGAAQYEQYFGPGTRLTVT.

The chain carries TRBV27 and TRBJ2-5; perhaps TRBD2 as D (6 bases). Germline CDR1 and CDR2: MNHEY and SMNVEV (reference sequence). This CDR3 is built from 13 residues. V lost 5 bases to trimming and J lost 4 bases, with 11 bases between them. In DNA form, the CDR3 reads TGTGCCAGCAGTACTCTAGCGCCAGAGACCCAGTACTTC. Amino acids: CASSTLAPETQYF.

The chain links TRBV11-2 to TRBJ2-1, with 11 bases that match TRBD2. CDR1 and CDR2 from the germline V gene are SGHAT and FQNNGV. The CDR3 is 16 amino acids. Unmatched junction bases numbered 6, after V lost 4 bases and J lost 4 bases. CDR3 protein: CASSSLAGGIYNEQFF. The CDR3 DNA follows: TGTGCCAGCAGCTCATTAGCGGGAGGGATTTACAATGAGCAGTTCTTC.

J is TRBJ2-7 and V is TRBV27; D is possibly TRBD1 (6 bases). CDR1 is MNHEY, CDR2 SMNVEV, per germline (reference sequence). Trimming left V 5 bases short and J 5 bases short, with 13 bases between. The CDR3 consists of 13 residues. DNA for the CDR3: TGTGCCAGCAGTGCGAGTGGGGGCAACGAGCAGTACTTC. Translated: CASSASGGNEQYF.

The V and J genes are TRBV6-5 and TRBJ2-2; D call uncertain. Germline V lookup: CDR1 MNHEY, CDR2 SVGAGI. The CDR3 length is 15 residues. The V gene lost 4 bases and the J gene lost 6 bases, with 15 bases spanning the gap. CDR3 region: CASSLEFGFPGELFF. The CDR3 nucleotides are TGTGCCAGCAGTTTGGAGTTTGGTTTTCCCGGGGAGCTGTTTTTT.